The clone carrying this TCR beta chain turned up a few times. Libraries were prepared by immunoSEQ multiplex PCR; TCRdb keeps only in-frame clonotypes and omits some of them. Of around 48,000 clones listed, roughly 84% are singletons. The source of the sample is a study of OX40 agonist ivuxolimab in advanced cancers. This TCR was recovered from an adult with an advanced solid tumor such as melanoma, head and neck, liver or kidney cancer. The sequences come from CD4+ or CD8+ T cells sorted from blood, collected in a trial of the OX40 agonist ivuxolimab.

The CDR3 here is CASSIDNSGANVLTF. In DNA, the CDR3 is TGCGCCAGCAGCATTGACAACTCTGGGGCCAACGTCCTGACTTTC. This chain links TRBV5-1 with TRBJ2-6; D is undetermined. Between the trimmed V and J ends, which lost 4 bases and 0 bases, there was a span of 8 bases. Per the germline V gene, CDR1 is SGHRS and CDR2 is YFSETQ. The CDR3 length is 15 residues.